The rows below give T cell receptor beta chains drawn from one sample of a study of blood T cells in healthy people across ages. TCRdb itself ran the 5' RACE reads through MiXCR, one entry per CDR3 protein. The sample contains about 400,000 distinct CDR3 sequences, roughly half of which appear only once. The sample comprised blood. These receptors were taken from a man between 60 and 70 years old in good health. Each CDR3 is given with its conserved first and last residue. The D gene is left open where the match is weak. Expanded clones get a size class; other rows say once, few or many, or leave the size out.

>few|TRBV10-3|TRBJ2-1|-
TGTGCCATCGGGGAAGGAGGGAGCTCCTACAATGAGCAGTTCTTC
CAIGEGGSSYNEQFF
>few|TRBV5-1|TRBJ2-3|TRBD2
TGTGCCAGCAGCCTCGGGAGGCGCACAGATACGCAGTATTTT
CASSLGRRTDTQYF
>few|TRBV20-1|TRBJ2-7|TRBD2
TGCAGTGCTAGTGGGGCTAGCGGAGCCTACGAGCAGTACTTC
CSASGASGAYEQYF
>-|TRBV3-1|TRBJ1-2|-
TGTGCCAGCAGCCAAGACAGCATTTATGGCTACACCTTC
CASSQDSIYGYTF
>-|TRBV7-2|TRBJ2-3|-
TGTGCCAGCAGCGTCGGGATCACAGATACGCAGTATTTT
CASSVGITDTQYF
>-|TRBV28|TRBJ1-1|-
TGTGCCAGCAGTTCAAGGGTGTCGGAAGCTTTCTTT
CASSSRVSEAFF
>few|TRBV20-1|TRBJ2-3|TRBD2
TGCAGTGCTAGAGTTCCTAGCGGGCTCACAGATACGCAGTATTTT
CSARVPSGLTDTQYF
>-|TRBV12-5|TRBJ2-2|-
TGTGCTAGTGGTTTCCACAACGCGCTGGCCGGGGAGCTGTTTTTT
CASGFHNALAGELFF
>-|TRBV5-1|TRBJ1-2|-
TGCGCCAGCAGCTTAACGGACAGACCTGGGGGTGGCTACACCTTC
CASSLTDRPGGGYTF
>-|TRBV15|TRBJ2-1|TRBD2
TGTGCCACCAGCAGAGATGGGTGGCGGGCGGAGGGCGACGCTAGCGGGGAAAAGAATGAGCAGTTCTTC
CATSRDGWRAEGDASGEKNEQFF
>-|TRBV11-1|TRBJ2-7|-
TGTACCAGCAGCTTAACACCCTACGAGCAGTACTTC
CTSSLTPYEQYF
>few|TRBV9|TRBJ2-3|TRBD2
TGTGCCAGCAGCGGCGAAGCACTAGCGTTCACAGATACGCAGTATTTT
CASSGEALAFTDTQYF
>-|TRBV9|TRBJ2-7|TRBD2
TGTGCCAGCAGTCCGACTAGCGGGAGATTCCACGAGCAGTACTTC
CASSPTSGRFHEQYF
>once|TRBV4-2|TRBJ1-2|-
TGTGCCAGCAGCCAAGAGGGGGGCGGCTATGGCCACACCTTC
CASSQEGGGYGHTF
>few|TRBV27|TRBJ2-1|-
TGTGCCAGCAGTTCAGTCGTTTTGGGTGAGCAGTTCTTC
CASSSVVLGEQFF
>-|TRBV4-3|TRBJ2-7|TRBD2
TGCGCCAGCAGCCAAAGGGGGACTAGCGAAAGACCTGGCGAGCAGTACTTC
CASSQRGTSERPGEQYF
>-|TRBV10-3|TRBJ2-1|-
TGTGCCTTCAGTGGACGGAATTCCGACTCCTACAATGAGCAGTTCTTC
CAFSGRNSDSYNEQFF
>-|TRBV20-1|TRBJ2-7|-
TGCAGTGCTAGAGGGGCCAGGGGGGCTTACGAGCAGTACTTC
CSARGARGAYEQYF
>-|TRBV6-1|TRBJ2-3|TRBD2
TGTGCCATCACCCCCAGGGGAACTAGCGGGAGAGGGCCAGATACGCAGTATTTT
CAITPRGTSGRGPDTQYF
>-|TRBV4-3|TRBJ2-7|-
TGCGCCAGCAGCCAAGAAGGGACTCCCGCCTACGAGCAGTACTTC
CASSQEGTPAYEQYF
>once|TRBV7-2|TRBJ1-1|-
TGTGCCAGCAGCTTAGCGCGGCGGGACACTGAAGCTTTCTTT
CASSLARRDTEAFF
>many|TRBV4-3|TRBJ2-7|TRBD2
TGCGCCAGCAGCCAAGATCATATTCCTAGCGGACTCTCCTACGAGCAGTACTTC
CASSQDHIPSGLSYEQYF
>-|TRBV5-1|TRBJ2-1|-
TGCGCCAGCAGCTTGGTTGGGGGCGGGTACGTTCGGACCAACAATGAGCAGTTCTTC
CASSLVGGGYVRTNNEQFF
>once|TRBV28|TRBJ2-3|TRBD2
TGTGCCAGCAGTTCGGAGCGGGAGTTTTTAGATACGCAGTATTTT
CASSSEREFLDTQYF